This is a list of T cell receptor beta chains from one sample in a study of CXCR3-negative and CXCR3-positive naive CD8 T cells. For each CDR3 protein, TCRdb gives one entry from its re-call of the 5' RACE reads, without DNA. This listing includes around 120,000 distinct CDR3 sequences. The sequenced sample consisted of naive CXCR3+ CD8+ T cells from blood. These receptors all stem from a human donor in good health. Some clones in this sample may be carry-over from other donors' samples. The CDR3 runs from the conserved cysteine through the conserved F or W.

v_gene	j_gene	CDR3aa
TRBV29-1	TRBJ2-7	CSVEVLTSGTAYEQYF
TRBV11-3	TRBJ2-5	CASSPLVGGPKETQYF
TRBV7-6	TRBJ1-1	CASSTAIGGNTEAFF
TRBV7-9	TRBJ1-2	CASKGDSLGYTF
TRBV7-7	TRBJ2-1	CASSRGQGVNEQFF
TRBV24-1	TRBJ2-5	CATSACLLAGEETQYF
TRBV6-4	TRBJ2-1	CASSDSAGGDEQFF
TRBV6-5	TRBJ2-5	CASSLLEDQETQYF
TRBV4-1	TRBJ2-7	CASSQDQEQYF
TRBV6-4	TRBJ2-1	CATLGGNNEQFF
TRBV7-9	TRBJ1-1	CASQDMNTEAFF
TRBV29-1	TRBJ2-1	CSVEGRGPPYNEQFF
TRBV29-1	TRBJ2-5	CSVYWQNQETQYF
TRBV7-3	TRBJ2-3	CASSFGTTDTQYF
TRBV7-9	TRBJ2-5	CASSPTPGTEIGQETQYF
TRBV7-9	TRBJ2-3	CASRTGTRGDTQYF
TRBV28	TRBJ1-5	CASSPLGGQVQPQHF
TRBV13	TRBJ2-3	CASNQQGTSTDTQYF
TRBV4-3	TRBJ1-2	CASSQDRSDNYGYTF
TRBV29-1	TRBJ1-2	CSVWTANYGYTF
TRBV28	TRBJ1-6	CASSFPGSSYNSPLHF
TRBV15	TRBJ2-3	CATSRDRGRQSTDTQYF
TRBV2	TRBJ2-7	CASSGHGADDTYEQYF
TRBV5-1	TRBJ1-1	CASRLDRGNTEAFF
TRBV7-9	TRBJ1-1	CASSSARGAFF
TRBV12-3/TRBV12-4	TRBJ2-6	CASSPAPESNVLTF
TRBV6-2/TRBV6-3	TRBJ2-7	CASSYSDNSYEQYF
TRBV6-6	TRBJ2-5	CASTHLETRETQYF
TRBV12-3/TRBV12-4	TRBJ2-5	CASGNPAPLAETQYF
TRBV3-1	TRBJ1-2	CASSHLDGYTF
TRBV28	TRBJ2-4	CASSITGDDPKNIQYF
TRBV4-2	TRBJ2-5	CASSQDLGLAIQETQYF
TRBV19	TRBJ1-1	CASKEGINTEAFF
TRBV7-9	TRBJ2-1	CASSSGLAASSYNEQFF
TRBV7-9	TRBJ2-1	CASSSTTSGYNEQFF
TRBV29-1	TRBJ1-1	CSVAPDTYTEAFF
TRBV5-1	TRBJ1-1	CASSLNQPGYEAFF
TRBV7-9	TRBJ1-1	CASSLHPELNTEAFF
TRBV7-3	TRBJ2-7	CASSPYGGSYEQYF
TRBV5-1	TRBJ2-7	CASSLGQGAYEQYF